The T cell receptor beta chain under discussion was sequenced for a study of blood T cell repertoires in COVID-19. CDR3 length equals 15 residues. Deletions cut 0 bases from V and 9 bases from J, with 18 bases between. Germline loops: CDR1 SGDLS, CDR2 YYNGEE. The protocol was immunoSEQ multiplex PCR, while the TCRdb copy is restricted to in-frame clones and leaves out a portion. The sample carries about 220,000 clones, around 80% recorded once. This TCR derives from a woman aged 70-85 years with acute or convalescent COVID-19. The sequenced sample was peripheral blood. The chain is built from TRBV9 and TRBJ2-5; D perhaps matches TRBD1 (5 bases). The CDR3 loop reads CASSVGSGRLTAQYF. In nucleotides, the CDR3 is TGTGCCAGCAGCGTAGGGTCAGGGCGGCTAACGGCCCAGTACTTC.